The 17 T cell receptor beta chains below come from one sample, sequenced in a study of T cell repertoires in cytomegalovirus infection. TCRdb reprocessed the reads via MiXCR and lists one record per CDR3 protein. The data hold about 920,000 distinct CDR3 sequences, with about 33% observed a single time. No antigens are known for them. The material sequenced was cultured CD8+ T cells from PBMCs, taken from culture after CMV antigen stimulation. Receptors originate from a human donor in good health (CMV status not recorded). Some clones in this sample may be carry-over from other donors' samples.

The chain carries TRBV4-1 and TRBJ1-2, with 7 bases that match TRBD1. The CDR3 contains 15 residues. CDR1 and CDR2 from the germline V gene are MGHRA and YSYEKL. J was trimmed by 6 bases and V by 0 bases; bases with no gene match: 7. In nucleotides, the CDR3 is TGCGCCAGCAGCCAAGATCCAGGGGGGCTGAATGGCTACACCTTC. Translating gives CASSQDPGGLNGYTF.

The CDR3 coding sequence is TGTGCCAGCTCACACAGGGACGGCAGCAATCAGCCCCAGCATTTT. Its translation is CASSHRDGSNQPQHF. The chain carries TRBV18 and TRBJ1-5; the D gene is possibly TRBD1 (6 bases). This CDR3 spans 15 amino acids. Trimming took off 4 bases at V and 1 base at J, with 11 bases between the two ends. The V gene's germline CDR1 is KGHSH and CDR2 LQKENI.

The chain employs TRBV12-3 or TRBV12-4 and TRBJ2-2; D perhaps matches TRBD1 (6 bases). V lost 5 bases and J lost 2, with 12 bases in between. The length of the CDR3 is 15 residues. The CDR3 nucleotides are TGTGCCAGCAGTCAGGACAGAGAAAACACCGGGGAGCTGTTTTTT. Translated, it gives CASSQDRENTGELFF.

The J gene is TRBJ1-1, the V gene TRBV19, with 10 bases that match TRBD1. The junction had 6 bases not matched to a gene; V was cut back by 4 bases and J by 4 bases. CDR1 and CDR2 (germline): LNHDA, SQIVND (reference sequence). This CDR3 has 15 residues. The CDR3 loop is CASSKLRDRGTEAFF. For the CDR3, the DNA is TGTGCCAGTAGTAAACTCCGGGACAGGGGCACTGAAGCTTTCTTT.

The chain uses TRBV6-6 and TRBJ2-7, with D possibly TRBD1 on 6 matching bases. Germline V gives CDR1 MNHNY, CDR2 SVGAGI (reference sequence). V was pared by 5 bases and J by 2 bases, with 22 bases between. This CDR3 is 17 amino acids long. The CDR3 DNA sequence: TGTGCCAGCAGTAAAAGCCAAGGACAGTTCCTCACCTACGAGCAGTACGTC. Translating gives CASSKSQGQFLTYEQYV.

The table lists this clonotype with a few counts. The rearrangement uses TRBV7-8 and TRBJ1-1; D is unresolved. The length of the CDR3 is 16 residues. Germline-derived CDR1 and CDR2 are SGHVS and FQNEAQ. Between the trimmed V and J ends, which lost 4 bases and 1 base, there was a span of 16 bases. The CDR3 loop reads CASSSRNWPGNTEAFF. Here the CDR3 DNA reads TGTGCCAGCAGCTCAAGGAACTGGCCAGGGAACACTGAAGCTTTCTTT.

The chain links TRBV12-3 or TRBV12-4 to TRBJ2-2, with 7 nucleotides matching TRBD2. The CDR3 has 15 residues. With V trimmed by 6 bases and J by 7 bases, 11 bases remained unmatched. CDR3: CASSPPDRGVGELFF. The CDR3 DNA is TGTGCCAGCAGCCCGCCTGATCGGGGGGTCGGGGAGCTGTTTTTT.

The chain has TRBV9 and TRBJ2-1, with a tentative D call TRBD2 (7 bases). V was trimmed by 0 bases and J by 10 bases, leaving 14 bases between them. Germline CDR1 is SGDLS and CDR2 is YYNGEE. This CDR3 is 14 amino acids long. CDR3 region: CASSVGGGGLEQFF. The CDR3 nucleotides read TGTGCCAGCAGCGTAGGGGGAGGGGGACTAGAGCAGTTCTTC.

With respect to this clonotype: The junction differs from germline at one of its ends, possibly a read error. The chain couples TRBV14 to TRBJ2-1, with TRBD1 matching over 10 bases. CDR1 and CDR2 (germline): SGHDN, FVKESK. This CDR3 has 16 amino acids. The CDR3 spells CTSSQVGQGAYNEQFF. Here the CDR3 DNA reads TGTACCAGCAGCCAAGTAGGACAGGGGGCCTACAATGAGCAGTTCTTC.

This clonotype was recorded a few times. The chain joins TRBV12-5 to TRBJ2-2, with TRBD1 matching over 7 bases. Germline CDR1 LGHNT, CDR2 FRNRAP. The junction had 6 bases not matched to a gene; V was cut back by 3 bases and J by 2 bases. CDR3 length: 16 residues. DNA of the CDR3: TGTGCTAGTGGTTTCGGGACAGAATACAACACCGGGGAGCTGTTTTTT. This codes for CASGFGTEYNTGELFF. The full variable domain, rest sourced from reference TRBV12-5 and TRBJ2-2, is DARVTQTPRHKVTEMGQEVTMRCQPILGHNTVFWYRQTMMQGLELLAYFRNRAPLDDSGMPKDRFSAEMPDATLATLKIQPSEPRDSAVYFCASGFGTEYNTGELFFGEGSRLTVL.

This clonotype was picked up a small number of times. The V call is TRBV6-1, the J call TRBJ2-5, with D possibly TRBD1 on 6 matching bases. CDR1 MNHNS and CDR2 SASEGT come from the germline V gene. Trimming pared 1 base from V and 5 bases from J, leaving 14 bases between. The CDR3 sequence is 15 residues long. CDR3 bases: TGTGCCAGCAGTGAAGTAAGGGGGTTGGGGGAGACCCAGTACTTC. It specifies CASSEVRGLGETQYF.

Many counts were recorded for this clonotype. The V and J genes are TRBV12-3 or TRBV12-4 and TRBJ2-3; unclear D gene. The V gene lost 6 bases and the J gene lost 2 bases, with 3 bases spanning the gap. This CDR3 spans 11 amino acids. In nucleotides, the CDR3 is TGTGCCAGCAGAACCACAGATACGCAGTATTTT. This translates into CASRTTDTQYF.

The chain recombines TRBV19 with TRBJ2-3; 9 bases match TRBD1. V lost 7 bases and J lost 1; bases outside the gene matches: 3. The germline V gene has CDR1 LNHDA and CDR2 SQIVND (reference sequence). This CDR3 is built from 14 residues. The CDR3 bases are TGTGCCAGTACCCGGGACAGGGGCACAGATACGCAGTATTTT. Translating it yields CASTRDRGTDTQYF.

This clonotype was seen a handful of times. This chain links TRBV12-3 or TRBV12-4 with TRBJ1-2, with a weak D call TRBD1 (5 bases). Trimming removed 2 bases at V and 4 bases at J, with 14 bases between. The CDR3 spans 15 residues. CDR3 residues: CASSLTRGSVYGYTF. The CDR3 DNA follows: TGTGCCAGCAGTTTAACCCGGGGGAGCGTCTATGGCTACACCTTC.

This clonotype was picked up many times. The chain has TRBV7-6 and TRBJ1-2, with D perhaps matching TRBD1 (6 bases). Trimming cost V 0 bases and J 4 bases, with 15 bases left between them. Per germline, CDR1 SGHVS and CDR2 FNYEAQ. This CDR3 spans 16 amino acids. The CDR3 bases are TGTGCCAGCAGCTTAGCGATCGGTGGACAGATCTATGGCTACACCTTC. Protein: CASSLAIGGQIYGYTF.

V is TRBV13 and J is TRBJ2-4; weak D call: TRBD1 (5 bases). This CDR3 contains 17 residues. Germline lookup yields CDR1 PRHDT and CDR2 FYEKMQ (reference sequence). Trimming removed 0 bases from V and 6 bases from J, with 18 bases in between. This CDR3 reads CASSLGLGLGSRNIQYF. CDR3 nucleotides: TGTGCCAGCAGCTTAGGGCTGGGGCTGGGGTCGAGAAACATTCAGTACTTC.

The rearrangement links TRBV6-1 to TRBJ1-1, with TRBD1 identical over 8 bases. V was clipped by 3 bases and J by 5 bases; unmatched bases: 5. Germline CDR1 is MNHNS and CDR2 is SASEGT. CDR3 length: 14 residues. The CDR3 here is CASSDRTGLTEAFF. For the CDR3, the DNA is TGTGCCAGCAGTGACCGGACAGGGCTAACTGAAGCTTTCTTT.